The rows below give T cell receptor beta chains drawn from one sample of a study of identical twins. TCRdb processed the 5' RACE reads anew with MiXCR; each CDR3 protein has one entry. Counted here are about 240,000 distinct CDR3 sequences, 6% to 8.5% occurring once; the ten biggest clones make up 5% to 6%. This sample also belongs to another study, concerning yellow fever vaccine responses in identical twins.

The sequenced material came from CD8+ T cells sorted from blood. The receptors derive from a woman between 18 and 29 years old in good health. Each CDR3 is given with its conserved first and last residue. A D gene is named only where the DNA matches it firmly. Expanded clones are given a class, and other clones once, few, many or no size at all.

clone size | J gene | V gene | D gene | CDR3 protein | CDR3 DNA
. | TRBJ2-7 | TRBV14 | . | CASSQDQVGYPEQYF | TGTGCCAGCAGCCAAGATCAAGTCGGCTATCCCGAGCAGTACTTC
few | TRBJ2-7 | TRBV4-1 | . | CASSPVRGLYEQYF | TGCGCCAGCAGCCCCGTACGGGGGTTGTACGAGCAGTACTTC
few | TRBJ2-1 | TRBV10-3 | . | CAISEIVRSSYNEQFF | TGTGCCATCAGTGAGATAGTCCGGAGCTCCTACAATGAGCAGTTCTTC
many | TRBJ2-5 | TRBV29-1 | TRBD1 | CSVGVGQGAGETQYF | TGCAGCGTTGGTGTGGGACAGGGGGCCGGAGAGACCCAGTACTTC
many | TRBJ2-1 | TRBV7-6 | TRBD2 | CASSLAGALNEQFF | TGTGCCAGCAGCTTGGCGGGAGCACTTAATGAGCAGTTCTTC
many | TRBJ2-2 | TRBV5-1 | TRBD2 | CASSLSGTSGAKGPNTGELFF | TGCGCCAGCAGCTTATCCGGGACTAGCGGAGCGAAAGGGCCGAACACCGGGGAGCTGTTTTTT
. | TRBJ2-7 | TRBV28 | . | CASSYRSEGTRVVQYF | TGTGCCAGCAGTTACCGAAGCGAAGGGACCCGCGTCGTTCAGTACTTC
many | TRBJ2-6 | TRBV2 | . | CASRYGTTGANVLTF | TGTGCCAGCAGATACGGGACCACTGGGGCCAACGTCCTGACTTTC
many | TRBJ2-5 | TRBV28 | TRBD2 | CASSLAGGRETQYF | TGTGCCAGCAGTTTAGCGGGAGGGAGGGAGACCCAGTACTTC
few | TRBJ1-1 | TRBV24-1 | . | CATSDLMGEAFF | TGTGCCACCAGTGATTTGATGGGAGAAGCTTTCTTT
. | TRBJ1-2 | TRBV5-4 | . | CASRGGDWGYTF | TGTGCCAGCAGGGGGGGAGACTGGGGCTACACCTTC
few | TRBJ1-2 | TRBV2 | . | CASKGSPYGYTF | TGTGCCAGCAAGGGGAGCCCCTATGGCTACACCTTC
few | TRBJ2-2 | TRBV28 | . | CASSKGLNTGELFF | TGTGCCAGCAGCAAGGGCCTGAACACCGGGGAGCTGTTTTTT
few | TRBJ2-7 | TRBV9 | TRBD2 | CASSSGLALIEEQYF | TGTGCCAGCAGCTCTGGACTAGCCCTAATAGAGGAGCAGTACTTC
many | TRBJ2-5 | TRBV7-8 | TRBD1 | CASSGRDRWKETQYF | TGTGCCAGCAGCGGCCGGGACAGATGGAAAGAGACCCAGTACTTC
many | TRBJ2-3 | TRBV3-1 | TRBD2 | CASSQILGLAGSDTQYF | TGTGCCAGCAGCCAGATCTTGGGACTAGCGGGATCGGATACGCAGTATTTT
many | TRBJ2-7 | TRBV5-1 | . | CASSLVFSTAKSSYEQYF | TGCGCCAGCAGCTTGGTTTTCTCCACAGCGAAGAGCTCCTACGAGCAGTACTTC
. | TRBJ2-5 | TRBV5-6 | . | CASSLPGEETQYF | TGTGCCAGCAGCTTGCCAGGGGAAGAGACCCAGTACTTC
many | TRBJ2-7 | TRBV12-3/TRBV12-4 | TRBD2 | CASSLGTSGSLEQYF | TGTGCCAGCAGTTTAGGGACTAGCGGGAGCCTCGAGCAGTACTTC
. | TRBJ2-5 | TRBV12-3/TRBV12-4 | . | CAICPAPSGDYIRETQYF | TGTGCCATCTGCCCCGCGCCCTCGGGTGATTACATCCGAGAGACCCAGTACTTC
few | TRBJ1-4 | TRBV5-5 | . | CASSLVGYEEKLFF | TGTGCCAGCAGCTTGGTCGGGTATGAGGAAAAACTGTTTTTT
. | TRBJ2-5 | TRBV7-9 | . | CASSRSEWVQETQYF | TGTGCCAGCAGCAGGTCGGAATGGGTTCAAGAGACCCAGTACTTC
many | TRBJ2-1 | TRBV12-3/TRBV12-4 | . | CASSLGPRLTYNEQFF | TGTGCCAGCAGTTTAGGGCCCCGACTAACCTACAATGAGCAGTTCTTC
. | TRBJ2-2 | TRBV20-1 | TRBD1 | CSARDETGGPNTGELFF | TGCAGTGCTAGAGATGAGACAGGGGGCCCGAACACCGGGGAGCTGTTTTTT
many | TRBJ2-2 | TRBV24-1 | . | CATSDLHGNTGELFF | TGTGCCACCAGTGATTTGCACGGGAACACCGGGGAGCTGTTTTTT
. | TRBJ2-5 | TRBV6-5 | TRBD1 | CASSYYRTGSETQYF | TGTGCCAGCAGTTACTATCGGACAGGGTCAGAGACCCAGTACTTC
. | TRBJ2-2 | TRBV5-6 | . | CASSAAEGPGELFF | TGTGCCAGCAGCGCAGCCGAAGGCCCCGGGGAGCTGTTTTTT
few | TRBJ2-1 | TRBV7-8 | TRBD1 | CASSSGTGGVLNEQFF | TGTGCCAGCAGCAGCGGGACAGGGGGAGTTCTCAATGAGCAGTTCTTC
many | TRBJ2-3 | TRBV7-6 | . | CASSQRGVLVTTDTQYF | TGTGCCAGCAGCCAAAGAGGGGTACTAGTGACCACAGATACGCAGTATTTT
many | TRBJ2-7 | TRBV4-2 | TRBD2 | CASSQPLASPGEQYF | TGTGCCAGCAGCCAACCACTAGCGTCCCCGGGGGAGCAGTACTTC
. | TRBJ2-7 | TRBV4-1 | . | CASSQSGPGPSYEQYF | TGCGCCAGCAGCCAATCCGGTCCAGGGCCCTCCTACGAGCAGTACTTC
. | TRBJ1-1 | TRBV6-5 | . | CASSYSTAMNTEAFF | TGTGCCAGCAGTTACTCGACAGCTATGAACACTGAAGCTTTCTTT
many | TRBJ2-1 | TRBV7-9 | . | CASSLPSASYNEQFF | TGTGCCAGCAGCTTACCTAGCGCTTCCTACAATGAGCAGTTCTTC